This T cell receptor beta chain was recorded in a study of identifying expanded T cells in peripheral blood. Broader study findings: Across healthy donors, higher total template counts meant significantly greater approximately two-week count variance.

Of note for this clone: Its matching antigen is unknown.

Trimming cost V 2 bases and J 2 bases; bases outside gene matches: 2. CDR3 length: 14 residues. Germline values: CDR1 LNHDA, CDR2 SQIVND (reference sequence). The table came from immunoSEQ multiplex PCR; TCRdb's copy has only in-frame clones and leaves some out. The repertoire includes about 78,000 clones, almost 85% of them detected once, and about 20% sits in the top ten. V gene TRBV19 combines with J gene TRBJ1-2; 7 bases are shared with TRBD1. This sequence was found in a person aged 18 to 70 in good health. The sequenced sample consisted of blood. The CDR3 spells CASSIRGPNYGYTF. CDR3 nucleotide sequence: TGTGCCAGTAGTATAAGGGGGCCAAACTATGGCTACACCTTC.